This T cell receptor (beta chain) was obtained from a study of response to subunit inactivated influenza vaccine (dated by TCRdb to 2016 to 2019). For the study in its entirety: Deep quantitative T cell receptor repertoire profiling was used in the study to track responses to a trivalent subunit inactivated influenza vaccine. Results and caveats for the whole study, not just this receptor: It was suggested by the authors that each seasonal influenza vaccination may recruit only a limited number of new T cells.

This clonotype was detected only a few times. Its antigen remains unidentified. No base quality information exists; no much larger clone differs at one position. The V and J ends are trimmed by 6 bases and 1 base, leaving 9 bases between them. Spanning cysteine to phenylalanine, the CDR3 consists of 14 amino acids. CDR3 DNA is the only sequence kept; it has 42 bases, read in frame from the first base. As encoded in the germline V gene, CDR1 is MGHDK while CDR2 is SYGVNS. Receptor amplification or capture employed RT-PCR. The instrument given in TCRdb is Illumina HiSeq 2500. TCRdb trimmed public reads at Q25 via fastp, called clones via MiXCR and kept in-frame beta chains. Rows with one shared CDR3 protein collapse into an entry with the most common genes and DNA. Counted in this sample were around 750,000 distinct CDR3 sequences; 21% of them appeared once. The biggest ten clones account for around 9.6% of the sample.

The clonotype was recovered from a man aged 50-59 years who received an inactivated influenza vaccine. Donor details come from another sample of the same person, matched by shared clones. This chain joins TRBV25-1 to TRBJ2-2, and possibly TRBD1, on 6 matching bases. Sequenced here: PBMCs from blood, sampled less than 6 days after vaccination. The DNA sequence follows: TGTGCCAGCAGCGGACAGTGGAACACCGGGGAGCTGTTTTTT. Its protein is CASSGQWNTGELFF.